This TCR beta chain was documented in a study of cytomegalovirus exposure and HLA in healthy donors. The PCR employed 60 Vbeta primers together with 13 Jbeta primers. Repertoires were generated with immunoSEQ multiplex PCR, while TCRdb's copy carries only in-frame clones and drops some. Its clone listing holds approximately 80,000 clones. Donors were ostensibly healthy at sampling, although undocumented immune exposures were probable. Sequenced: PBMCs. This clonotype was obtained from a man aged 18 to 29 in good health and CMV-seropositive.

This CDR3 is CASSVQGGGGYTF. CDR3 bases: TGTGCCAGCAGTGTTCAAGGGGGCGGCGGCTACACCTTC. The chain combines TRBV2 with TRBJ1-2; 7 bases are a match to TRBD1. CDR3 length equals 13 residues. Looked up from germline, CDR1 is SNHLY and CDR2 is FYNNEI. Trimming took 4 bases from V and 8 from J; bases not matched to a gene: 7.